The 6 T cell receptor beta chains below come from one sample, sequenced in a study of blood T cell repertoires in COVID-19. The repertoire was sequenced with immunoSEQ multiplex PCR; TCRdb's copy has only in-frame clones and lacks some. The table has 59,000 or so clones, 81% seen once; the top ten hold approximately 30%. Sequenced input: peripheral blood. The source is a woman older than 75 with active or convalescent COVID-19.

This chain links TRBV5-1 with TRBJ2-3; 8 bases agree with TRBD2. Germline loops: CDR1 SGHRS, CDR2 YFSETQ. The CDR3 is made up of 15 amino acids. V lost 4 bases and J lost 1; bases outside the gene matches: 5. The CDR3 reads CASSAGLARTDTQYF. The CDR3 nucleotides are TGCGCCAGCAGCGCCGGACTAGCCCGCACAGATACGCAGTATTTT. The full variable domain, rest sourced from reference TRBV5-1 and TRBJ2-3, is KAGVTQTPRYLIKTRGQQVTLSCSPISGHRSVSWYQQTPGQGLQFLFEYFSETQRNKGNFPGRFSGRQFSNSRSEMNVSTLELGDSALYLCASSAGLARTDTQYFGPGTRLTVL.

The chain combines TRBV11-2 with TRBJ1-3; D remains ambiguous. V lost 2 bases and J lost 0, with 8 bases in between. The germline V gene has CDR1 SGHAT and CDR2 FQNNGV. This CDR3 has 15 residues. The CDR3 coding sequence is TGTGCCAGCAGCTTATTGCCGAGCTCTGGAAACACCATATATTTT. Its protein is CASSLLPSSGNTIYF.

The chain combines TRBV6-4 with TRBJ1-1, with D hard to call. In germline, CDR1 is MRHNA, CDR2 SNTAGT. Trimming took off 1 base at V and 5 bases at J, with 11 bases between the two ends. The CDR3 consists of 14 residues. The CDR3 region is CASSDFPLSTEAFF. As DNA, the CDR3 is TGTGCCAGCAGTGACTTTCCCCTTTCGACTGAAGCTTTCTTT.

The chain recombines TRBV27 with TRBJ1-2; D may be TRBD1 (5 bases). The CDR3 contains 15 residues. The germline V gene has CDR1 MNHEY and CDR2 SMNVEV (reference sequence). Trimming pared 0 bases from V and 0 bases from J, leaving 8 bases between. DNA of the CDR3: TGTGCCAGCAGTTTATCCACGACAGCTAACTATGGCTACACCTTC. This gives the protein CASSLSTTANYGYTF.

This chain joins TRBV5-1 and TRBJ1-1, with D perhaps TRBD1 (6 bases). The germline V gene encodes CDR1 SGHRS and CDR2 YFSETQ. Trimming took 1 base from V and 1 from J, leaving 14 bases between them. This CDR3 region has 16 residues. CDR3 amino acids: CASSLWTAGPNTEAFF. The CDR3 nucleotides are TGCGCCAGCAGCTTGTGGACAGCCGGTCCGAACACTGAAGCTTTCTTT.

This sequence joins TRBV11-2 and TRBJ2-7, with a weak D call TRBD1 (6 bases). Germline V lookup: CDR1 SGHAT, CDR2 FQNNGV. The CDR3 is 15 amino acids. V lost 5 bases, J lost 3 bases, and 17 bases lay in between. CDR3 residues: CASSPKTGKIYEQYF. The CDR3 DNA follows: TGTGCCAGCAGCCCGAAGACAGGAAAGATCTACGAGCAGTACTTC.